The 14 T cell receptor beta chains given below trace back to one sample, sequenced in a study of naive and memory T cell subsets. Two oligonucleotides, mixed equimolar, formed the beta constant-region primer covering TRBC1 and TRBC2. TCRdb re-analysed the UMI-ligation and nested PCR reads in MiXCR, keeping a single row per CDR3 protein. The sample consists of 32,000 or so distinct CDR3 sequences, roughly 15% of them appearing once. Material: effector memory CD4+ T cells from blood. Subset denoted: effector memory, CD45RA- CD27-. These receptors originate from a human donor in good health.

This chain uses TRBV20-1 with TRBJ1-1, with unresolved D. The germline gives CDR1 DFQATT, CDR2 SNEGSKA (reference sequence). V lost 4 bases and J 0 bases, leaving 12 bases between the germline ends. The CDR3 runs 14 residues. As DNA, the CDR3 is TGCAGTGCTACCCTACGAGGGCTGAACACTGAAGCTTTCTTT. This encodes CSATLRGLNTEAFF.

This chain connects TRBV15 to TRBJ2-1; weak D call: TRBD1 (6 bases). The CDR3 totals 18 residues. The V gene's germline CDR1 is LNHNV and CDR2 YYDKDF (reference sequence). The V and J ends lost 1 base and 8 bases respectively, with 24 bases between them. For the CDR3, the DNA is TGTGCCACCAGCAGAGCCCCTAGCTGGGGGCTTAATTTTGATGAGCAGTTCTTC. It encodes CATSRAPSWGLNFDEQFF. Full variable domain (missing parts from reference TRBV15 and TRBJ2-1): DAMVIQNPRYQVTQFGKPVTLSCSQTLNHNVMYWYQQKSSQAPKLLFHYYDKDFNNEADTPDNFQSRRPNTSFCFLDIRSPGLGDTAMYLCATSRAPSWGLNFDEQFFGPGTRLTVL.

This clonotype was seen repeatedly, ten times or more. V and J are TRBV27 and TRBJ1-5; D gene unclear. Germline V gene data show CDR1 as MNHEY and CDR2 as SMNVEV (reference sequence). This CDR3 contains 14 residues. Deletions cut 2 bases from V and 3 bases from J, with 8 bases between. CDR3 coding DNA: TGTGCCAGCAGTTTAACGGGAAACAATCAGCCCCAGCATTTT. It encodes CASSLTGNNQPQHF.

This rearrangement joins TRBV27 to TRBJ2-6, with no clear D. The germline CDR1 and CDR2 sequences are MNHEY and SMNVEV (reference sequence). The CDR3 has 17 residues. V lost 2 bases and J lost 0, with 11 bases in between. CDR3 DNA sequence: TGTGCCAGCAGTTTAGCCTTCTTTGACTCTGGGGCCAACGTCCTGACTTTC. It specifies CASSLAFFDSGANVLTF.

The chain has TRBV7-8 and TRBJ2-3; the D gene could be TRBD1 or TRBD2 (5 bases each). V was shortened by 5 bases and J by 5 bases, with 23 bases between the two germline ends. The CDR3 is made up of 17 amino acids. CDR1 is SGHVS and CDR2 is FQNEAQ in the germline V gene. The CDR3 loop reads CASSQRLGAGSIDTQYF. In DNA, the CDR3 is TGTGCCAGCAGCCAGCGGCTCGGGGCAGGGTCGATAGATACGCAGTATTTT.

The chain has TRBV29-1 and TRBJ2-1; the D gene could be TRBD1 or TRBD2 (7 bases each). The CDR3 sequence is 14 residues long. The V gene's germline CDR1 is SQVTM and CDR2 ANQGSEA. Trimming took 7 bases from V and 8 from J, leaving 21 bases between them. CDR3 coding DNA: TGCAGCGGGCAGGGGGGACGGGGGGTCGATGAGCAGTTCTTC. Translated: CSGQGGRGVDEQFF.

This sequence joins TRBV20-1 and TRBJ2-1; TRBD2 matches 12 bases. Germline V gene sequence: CDR1 DFQATT, CDR2 SNEGSKA (reference sequence). The CDR3 consists of 15 residues. Trimming took 4 bases from V and 8 from J; bases not matched to a gene: 9. The CDR3 sequence is CSATARTSGIDEQFF. In DNA form, the CDR3 reads TGCAGTGCTACTGCTAGGACTAGCGGGATCGATGAGCAGTTCTTC.

The rearrangement uses TRBV7-2 and TRBJ2-1, with D possibly TRBD2 on 5 matching bases. The CDR3 sequence is 13 residues long. Trimming pared 2 bases from V and 3 bases from J, leaving 5 bases between. CDR1 SGHTA and CDR2 FQGNSA come from the germline V gene. The CDR3 DNA reads TGTGCCAGCAGCTTAACTAGCTACAATGAGCAGTTCTTC. Translation: CASSLTSYNEQFF.

This clonotype showed up just a few times. The rearrangement joins TRBV16 to TRBJ1-4, with a tentative D call TRBD1 (5 bases). Germline V gene sequence: CDR1 KGHSY, CDR2 FQNENV. Trimming shortened V by 3 bases and J by 7 bases, and 9 bases separated the two germline ends. The length of the CDR3 is 13 residues. CDR3 bases: TGTGCCAGCAGCCAGGGGACGGCTGAAAAACTGTTTTTT. This translates into CASSQGTAEKLFF.

This clonotype occurred a few times. The chain recombines TRBV7-3 with TRBJ2-7, with 10 positions matching TRBD2. J was trimmed by 6 bases and V by 0 bases; bases with no gene match: 2. The CDR3 runs 14 residues. The germline gives CDR1 SGHTA, CDR2 FQGTGA. The CDR3 DNA reads as TGTGCCAGCAGCTTAACAAGCGGGAGGGCCGAGCAGTACTTC. Its protein product is CASSLTSGRAEQYF.

V usage is TRBV7-9 and J usage is TRBJ2-7, with TRBD2 matching 8 bases. V shed 1 base, J shed 4 bases, and the junction held 12 bases outside the gene matches. This CDR3 has 17 amino acids. CDR1 and CDR2 (germline): SEHNR, FQNEAQ (reference sequence). The CDR3 sequence is CASSLGGTGTRVYEQYF. The CDR3 coding sequence is TGTGCCAGCAGCTTAGGGGGAACCGGGACTAGGGTTTACGAGCAGTACTTC.

In this sample, this clonotype turned up many times. The rearrangement links TRBV19 to TRBJ2-2; D gene ambiguous. The V end lost 3 bases, the J end lost 5 bases, and 10 bases lay between the germline ends. Looked up from germline, CDR1 is LNHDA and CDR2 is SQIVND (reference sequence). CDR3 length equals 14 residues. The CDR3 protein is CASSIWTETGELFF. CDR3 coding DNA: TGTGCCAGTAGTATCTGGACGGAGACCGGGGAGCTGTTTTTT.

Ten or more counts support this clonotype. It may be a read error: a sequence one base away is much more abundant. The J gene is TRBJ1-4, the V gene TRBV10-2; no definite D call. The germline V gene encodes CDR1 WSHSY and CDR2 SAAADI. Trimming removed 4 bases at V and 7 bases at J, with 13 bases between. The CDR3 loop spans 14 amino acids. The CDR3 spells CASSGAASGEKLFF. The DNA for the CDR3 is TGCGCCAGCAGTGGAGCGGCATCCGGTGAAAAACTGTTTTTT.

This chain connects TRBV2 to TRBJ2-5, with 8 positions matching TRBD2. The germline V gene encodes CDR1 SNHLY and CDR2 FYNNEI. The CDR3 sequence is 15 residues long. V shed 4 bases, J shed 0 bases, and the junction held 4 bases outside the gene matches. The CDR3 region has the DNA TGTGCCAGCAGTGGATCTAGCGGGTACCAAGAGACCCAGTACTTC. Protein sequence: CASSGSSGYQETQYF.